The 21 T cell receptor beta chains below all came from one sample that was sequenced in a study of cytomegalovirus exposure and HLA in healthy donors (dated 2017 in TCRdb). The library came from the immunoSEQ multiplex PCR assay. For the multiplex PCR, a mixture combining 60 forward primers for TCR Vbeta segments and 13 reverse primers for TCR Jbeta segments was used. TCRdb took this table from immuneACCESS and kept in-frame rearrangements with V and J called. Such tables lack part of the clones; where checked against another copy, unresolved V genes explain under half of the gap, and the rest is unexplained. In this sample's table one finds over 40,000 clones. The ten biggest clones cover around 2.2% of the sample. Sequencing input: PBMCs. These receptors came from a woman aged 40 to 50 in good health and CMV-seronegative.

The chain links TRBV7-2 to TRBJ1-1, with D unclear. Germline V gene data show CDR1 as SGHTA and CDR2 as FQGNSA. V was cut by 6 bases and J by 4 bases, with 9 bases left in between. CDR3 length equals 12 residues. CDR3 amino acids: CASSDRSTEAFF. CDR3 in DNA: TGTGCCAGCAGTGATCGGAGCACTGAAGCTTTCTTT. Supplemented by reference TRBV7-2 and TRBJ1-1, the full variable domain reads GAGVSQSPSNKVTEKGKDVELRCDPISGHTALYWYRQSLGQGLEFLIYFQGNSAPDKSGLPSDRFSAERTGGSVSTLTIQRTQQEDSAVYLCASSDRSTEAFFGQGTRLTVV.

This rearrangement joins TRBV18 to TRBJ2-7, with 7 bases fitting TRBD2. The CDR3 has 14 residues. CDR1 is KGHSH, CDR2 LQKENI, per germline. V was clipped by 6 bases and J by 1 base; unmatched bases: 6. CDR3 protein: CASSPGGGSYEQYF. The DNA for the CDR3 is TGTGCCAGCTCTCCCGGGGGAGGGTCCTACGAGCAGTACTTC.

For this clone: Compared with germline, one end of the junction differs, possibly owing to a read error. The V call is TRBV6-5, the J call TRBJ2-3, with a possible D match to TRBD2 (5 bases). The CDR3 extends over 15 amino acids. Germline lookup yields CDR1 MNHEY and CDR2 SVGAGI. The CDR3, as DNA: TGTGCCAGCAGTCCGGGGAGTTCTAGCACAGATAAGCAGTATTTT. Its protein is CASSPGSSSTDKQYF.

This chain uses TRBV18 with TRBJ1-1, with D maybe TRBD1 (5 bases). This CDR3 is built from 13 residues. V lost 4 bases to trimming and J lost 7 bases, with 13 bases between them. Germline loops: CDR1 KGHSH, CDR2 LQKENI. The CDR3 region has the DNA TGTGCCAGCTCACGTTCGGTCGACAGTGAAGCTTTCTTT. It translates to CASSRSVDSEAFF.

The chain joins TRBV2 to TRBJ2-7; 14 bases are shared with TRBD2. Germline V gene lookup returns CDR1 SNHLY and CDR2 FYNNEI. Unmatched junction bases numbered 8, after V lost 7 bases and J lost 6 bases. CDR3 length equals 15 residues. The CDR3, as DNA: TGTGCCAGCAAAAGACTAGCGGGAGGGCCGCGCGAGCAGTACTTC. Amino acid sequence: CASKRLAGGPREQYF.

The chain joins TRBV19 to TRBJ2-6, with D possibly TRBD1 on 5 matching bases. From germline, CDR1 is LNHDA and CDR2 SQIVND (reference sequence). The CDR3 extends over 15 amino acids. Between the trimmed V and J ends, which lost 7 bases and 2 bases, there was a span of 12 bases. CDR3 region: CASIPRQTGANVLTF. CDR3 nucleotide sequence: TGTGCCAGTATCCCGAGACAGACTGGGGCCAACGTCCTGACTTTC.

V is TRBV19 and J is TRBJ1-1; a weak D match, TRBD1 (6 bases). Germline V gene data show CDR1 as LNHDA and CDR2 as SQIVND (reference sequence). CDR3 length: 13 residues. Deletions cut 5 bases from V and 6 bases from J, with 13 bases between. Here the CDR3 DNA reads TGTGCCAGTAGTCCACAGGGAACTGCTGAAGCTTTCTTT. This codes for CASSPQGTAEAFF. Full variable domain (rest looked up from reference TRBV19 and TRBJ1-1): DGGITQSPKYLFRKEGQNVTLSCEQNLNHDAMYWYRQDPGQGLRLIYYSQIVNDFQKGDIAEGYSVSREKKESFPLTVTSAQKNPTAFYLCASSPQGTAEAFFGQGTRLTVV.

The V and J genes are TRBV2 and TRBJ2-3; possible D gene TRBD2, 6 bases. CDR3 length: 14 residues. Germline CDR1 and CDR2: SNHLY and FYNNEI. V gave up 8 bases and J gave up 1 base, with 13 bases separating them. The CDR3 protein is CASSIGGRTDTQYF. CDR3 nucleotide sequence: TGTGCCAGCTCGATCGGGGGACGCACAGATACGCAGTATTTT.

The J gene is TRBJ2-7, the V gene TRBV7-8; TRBD2 is a possible D gene (7 bases). Looked up from germline, CDR1 is SGHVS and CDR2 is FQNEAQ. Trimming pared 2 bases from V and 6 bases from J, leaving 11 bases between. CDR3 size: 13 residues. The CDR3 protein is CASSLRGGREQYF. The CDR3 region has the DNA TGTGCCAGCAGCTTAAGGGGGGGCCGCGAGCAGTACTTC.

This chain uses TRBV30 with TRBJ1-5; D is undetermined. The ends were cut back, 0 bases at V and 0 bases at J, with 6 bases in the middle. The length of the CDR3 is 14 residues. Germline V gene lookup returns CDR1 GTSNPN and CDR2 SVGIG (reference sequence). The CDR3 sequence: CAWSVLASNQPQHF. CDR3 DNA sequence: TGTGCCTGGAGTGTATTGGCTAGCAATCAGCCCCAGCATTTT.

The J gene is TRBJ2-7, the V gene TRBV7-2; 7 bases fit TRBD2. The CDR3 contains 16 residues. Germline V lookup: CDR1 SGHTA, CDR2 FQGNSA. V was pared by 5 bases and J by 6 bases, with 16 bases of the junction left unmatched. The DNA for the CDR3 is TGTGCCAGCAGCGCACAAAGCGGGGCAGGCCCCAGCGAGCAGTACTTC. Its translation is CASSAQSGAGPSEQYF. The full variable domain, its missing parts supplied by reference TRBV7-2 and TRBJ2-7, is GAGVSQSPSNKVTEKGKDVELRCDPISGHTALYWYRQSLGQGLEFLIYFQGNSAPDKSGLPSDRFSAERTGGSVSTLTIQRTQQEDSAVYLCASSAQSGAGPSEQYFGPGTRLTVT.

The V gene is TRBV7-8, the J gene TRBJ2-7, with TRBD2 identical over 10 bases. Germline CDR1 is SGHVS and CDR2 is FQNEAQ. The V segment lost 5 bases and the J segment 6 bases; nucleotides outside the gene matches: 10. The CDR3 extends over 15 amino acids. The CDR3 DNA reads TGTGCCAGCAGCCCCAGGAGCGGGAGGGCCCTCGAGCAGTACTTC. Translating it yields CASSPRSGRALEQYF.

This chain joins TRBV9 and TRBJ2-1; a possible D gene is TRBD2 (6 bases). Germline loops: CDR1 SGDLS, CDR2 YYNGEE. The CDR3 is 16 amino acids. Trimming shortened V by 3 bases and J by 4 bases, and 17 bases separated the two germline ends. CDR3 in DNA: TGTGCCAGCAGCGCCAGGCCAGGCGGGGATTACAATGAGCAGTTCTTC. Translated: CASSARPGGDYNEQFF.

The CDR3 here is CASSLSGLVYNEQFF. CDR3 DNA sequence: TGTGCCAGCAGTTTGTCGGGACTAGTATACAATGAGCAGTTCTTC. The rearrangement links TRBV28 to TRBJ2-1; TRBD2 matches at 8 bases. Germline V gene lookup returns CDR1 MDHEN and CDR2 SYDVKM. The V and J ends lost 3 bases and 4 bases, in that order; junction bases with no gene match: 5. The CDR3 has 15 amino acids.

The chain carries TRBV4-3 and TRBJ1-2; TRBD1 aligns across 8 bases. CDR3 length: 14 amino acids. The germline CDR1 and CDR2 sequences are LGHNA and YSLEER. V was pared by 2 bases and J by 4 bases, with 3 bases of the junction left unmatched. CDR3 sequence (DNA): TGCGCCAGCAGCCAAACAGGGGGGGCCTATGGCTACACCTTC. Translating gives CASSQTGGAYGYTF.

The V call is TRBV11-3, the J call TRBJ1-2; D remains unclear. Trimming pared 1 base from V and 6 bases from J, leaving 12 bases between. The CDR3 has 14 amino acids. Germline-derived CDR1 and CDR2 are SGHNT and YENEEA. CDR3 sequence (DNA): TGTGCCAGCAGCTTAGGGCCGACATTTAATGGCTACACCTTC. As protein: CASSLGPTFNGYTF.

V gene TRBV25-1 combines with J gene TRBJ2-5; 7 bases line up with TRBD1. This CDR3 region has 16 residues. Germline-derived CDR1 and CDR2 are MGHDK and SYGVNS. The trim removed 5 bases at V and 5 bases at J, leaving 14 bases unmatched. The DNA of the CDR3 is TGTGCCAGCAGTTCTAGGGGGCTCCAAGGGCTTGAGACCCAGTACTTC. Residues: CASSSRGLQGLETQYF.

The chain has TRBV14 and TRBJ2-2, with D unclear. This CDR3 is built from 15 residues. V lost 4 bases, J lost 5 bases, and 14 bases lay in between. Germline V gives CDR1 SGHDN, CDR2 FVKESK. CDR3 bases: TGTGCCAGCAGCCGACCTCCATCCGGGACCGGGGAGCTGTTTTTT. Protein sequence: CASSRPPSGTGELFF.

A note on this clone: At one end, the junction sequence differs from germline, possibly due to a read error. V is TRBV7-7 and J is TRBJ1-4, with a tentative D call TRBD1 (6 bases). The CDR3 is made up of 15 amino acids. Per germline, CDR1 SSHAT and CDR2 FNYEAQ (reference sequence). CDR3 residues: CASSSGTTTNEKLFF. The DNA for the CDR3 is TGTGCTAGCAGCTCCGGGACAACAACTAATGAAAAACTGTTTTTT.

The chain carries TRBV21-1 and TRBJ1-5; whether TRBD1, the table's D call, matches the DNA was not checked. TRBV21-1 is described as a pseudogene. The length of the CDR3 is 18 residues. This chain's CDR3 is CASSPDRPPVISNQPQHF. DNA for the CDR3: TGTGCCAGCAGCCCGGACAGGCCCCCAGTGATTAGCAATCAGCCCCAGCATTTT.

The CDR3 DNA reads TGTGCCAGCAGCCCAAGGCTTAGGGACAGGGGTCGCACAGACAATGAGCAGTTCTTC. Encoded protein: CASSPRLRDRGRTDNEQFF. The J gene is TRBJ2-1, the V gene TRBV11-2; TRBD1 matches at 10 bases. CDR3 length: 19 amino acids. CDR1 is SGHAT, CDR2 FQNNGV, per germline. The V segment lost 5 bases and the J segment 5 bases; nucleotides outside the gene matches: 18.